What follows are 10 T cell receptor beta chains derived from one specimen sequenced in a study of technical replicates of blood from a few donors. Clones were read by immunoSEQ multiplex PCR, and TCRdb kept only the in-frame ones, dropping some. The sample shows some 74,000 clones, nearly 97% of them seen only once. The sequencing input was T cells isolated from PBMCs. All receptors derive from a human donor in good health.

CDR3 sequence: CASSSTGSSYEQYF. In nucleotides, the CDR3 is TGTGCCAGCAGCTCGACAGGCTCTTCCTACGAGCAGTACTTC. The genes are TRBV11-1 and TRBJ2-7, with D possibly TRBD1 on 6 matching bases. Trimming took off 4 bases at V and 1 base at J, with 11 bases between the two ends. This CDR3 spans 14 amino acids. Germline V gene lookup returns CDR1 SGHAT and CDR2 FQDESV (reference sequence).

This clone was recorded only once. The chain has TRBV6-5 and TRBJ1-1; no clear D. V was clipped by 6 bases and J by 5 bases, with 19 bases between them. This CDR3 spans 15 amino acids. Germline CDR1 is MNHEY and CDR2 is SVGAGI. The CDR3 sequence: CASRYALTAETEAFF. The CDR3 DNA is TGTGCCAGCAGGTATGCCTTAACAGCAGAGACTGAAGCTTTCTTT.

The CDR3 DNA follows: TGTGCCAGCAGGATTTTAGCGGGGGGCGGTTACGAGCAGTACTTC. It specifies CASRILAGGGYEQYF. The chain links TRBV6-1 to TRBJ2-7; 10 bases fit TRBD2. The germline V gene encodes CDR1 MNHNS and CDR2 SASEGT. V shed 6 bases, J shed 4 bases, and the junction held 9 bases outside the gene matches. This CDR3 comprises 15 residues.

The chain recombines TRBV5-4 with TRBJ2-5; 8 nucleotides line up with TRBD2. The CDR3 extends over 15 amino acids. CDR1 is SGHNT, CDR2 YYREEE, per germline (reference sequence). V lost 2 bases and J lost 1; bases outside the gene matches: 4. CDR3 amino acids: CASSLSGGSQETQYF. The CDR3 DNA is TGTGCCAGCAGCTTAAGCGGGGGCTCCCAAGAGACCCAGTACTTC.

The V call is TRBV7-3, the J call TRBJ2-2, with a tentative D call TRBD1 (6 bases). Per germline, CDR1 SGHTA and CDR2 FQGTGA. V shed 5 bases and J shed 6 bases, with 13 bases lying between them. The CDR3 has 14 amino acids. CDR3 sequence (DNA): TGTGCCAGCAGCCTCGACAGGAGAGCCGGGGAGCTGTTTTTT. Encoded protein: CASSLDRRAGELFF. Based on the CDR3 plus reference TRBV7-3 and TRBJ2-2, the full variable domain is GAGVSQTPSNKVTEKGKYVELRCDPISGHTALYWYRQSLGQGPEFLIYFQGTGAADDSGLPNDRFFAVRPEGSVSTLKIQRTERGDSAVYLCASSLDRRAGELFFGEGSRLTVL.

The V gene is TRBV25-1, the J gene TRBJ1-2, with 9 bases lining up with TRBD1. The V and J ends lost 2 bases and 4 bases, in that order; junction bases with no gene match: 11. CDR3 size: 17 residues. Germline V CDR1 and CDR2: MGHDK, SYGVNS. CDR3 DNA: TGTGCCAGCAGTGAAGGTACAGGGACAGGGATGTCCTATGGCTACACCTTC. Its translation is CASSEGTGTGMSYGYTF.

The V gene is TRBV6-1, the J gene TRBJ1-4; D unresolved. The V and J ends lost 1 base and 5 bases respectively, with 5 bases between them. The germline V gene has CDR1 MNHNS and CDR2 SASEGT. The CDR3 runs 13 residues. CDR3 in amino acids: CASSEGRNEKLFF. As DNA, the CDR3 is TGTGCCAGCAGTGAAGGGCGGAATGAAAAACTGTTTTTT.

This chain uses TRBV11-2 with TRBJ2-1, with D possibly TRBD2 on 6 matching bases. CDR3 length: 14 residues. Germline V gene data show CDR1 as SGHAT and CDR2 as FQNNGV. The V end lost 2 bases, the J end lost 7 bases, and 12 bases lay between the germline ends. Here the CDR3 reads CASSLITGVNEQFF. For the CDR3, the DNA is TGTGCCAGCAGCTTAATTACGGGAGTAAATGAGCAGTTCTTC.

This chain connects TRBV7-8 to TRBJ2-2; perhaps TRBD1 as D (8 bases). V lost 5 bases and J lost 2, with 15 bases in between. This CDR3 spans 16 amino acids. The germline gives CDR1 SGHVS, CDR2 FQNEAQ. The CDR3 spells CASSLQGGGNTGELFF. The CDR3 bases are TGTGCCAGCAGCCTACAGGGGGGGGGTAACACCGGGGAGCTGTTTTTT.

This chain uses TRBV4-2 with TRBJ1-1; 10 bases align to TRBD1. The CDR3 is made up of 14 amino acids. After removal of 5 bases from V and 6 bases from J, the junction contained 6 bases not matched to a gene. Germline CDR1 reads LGHNA; CDR2 reads YNFKEQ. CDR3 sequence (DNA): TGTGCCAGCAGCTGGGGACAGGGGAGACCTGAAGCTTTCTTT. It specifies CASSWGQGRPEAFF.